The 16 T cell receptor beta chains in this list originate from one sample, sequenced in a study of cytomegalovirus exposure and HLA in healthy donors (dated by TCRdb to 2016 to 2017). Library construction relied on the immunoSEQ multiplex PCR assay. Sourced from immuneACCESS, this table was stored by TCRdb with only in-frame sequences that have V and J called. A share of the clones is absent; for the studies checked, an unresolved V gene accounts for under half, and the remainder has no known explanation. In this sample the table shows some 160,000 clones, more than 75% of which occur a single time. The ten largest clones add up to just under 3% of the sample. The sample taken for sequencing was PBMCs. All receptors come from a man between 18 and 35 years old in good health and CMV-seronegative.

This chain links TRBV7-8 with TRBJ2-5; D uncertain. The V and J ends lost 1 base and 5 bases respectively, with 5 bases between them. The CDR3 is 12 amino acids. From germline, CDR1 is SGHVS and CDR2 FQNEAQ. The CDR3 nucleotides are TGTGCCAGCAGCTTAGGTCTGGAGACCCAGTACTTC. Amino acid sequence: CASSLGLETQYF.

This chain joins TRBV29-1 and TRBJ2-6; 7 bases are a match to TRBD1. Germline-derived CDR1 and CDR2 are SQVTM and ANQGSEA. The V segment lost 6 bases and the J segment 4 bases; nucleotides outside the gene matches: 3. The CDR3 spans 13 residues. The CDR3 reads CSVTGSGANVLTF. The CDR3 coding sequence is TGCAGCGTGACAGGGTCCGGGGCCAACGTCCTGACTTTC.

The chain combines TRBV28 with TRBJ2-7, with TRBD2 matching over 13 bases. This CDR3 contains 21 residues. With 3 bases clipped from V and 1 base from J, the junction kept 18 bases outside the gene matches. The V gene's germline CDR1 is MDHEN and CDR2 SYDVKM. The CDR3 region has the DNA TGTGCCAGCAGTTTCGAGACAGGGGGCGACGGGACTAGCGGGATGTCCTACGAGCAGTACTTC. This translates into CASSFETGGDGTSGMSYEQYF.

The sample holds a few counts of this clone. The genes are TRBV2 and TRBJ2-7; 8 bases line up with TRBD1. The V and J ends lost 6 bases and 2 bases, in that order; junction bases with no gene match: 6. This CDR3 is built from 14 residues. Looked up from germline, CDR1 is SNHLY and CDR2 is FYNNEI. The CDR3 region has the DNA TGTGCCAGCAGCCGGACAGGGCGGCCCTACGAGCAGTACTTC. Translated, it gives CASSRTGRPYEQYF.

The J gene is TRBJ2-1, the V gene TRBV9, with TRBD2 matching 8 bases. CDR3 length equals 16 residues. V lost 1 base to trimming and J lost 4 bases; unmatched junction nucleotides: 7. Germline CDR1 is SGDLS and CDR2 is YYNGEE. The CDR3 DNA reads as TGTGCCAGCAGCGTAACCGGGACTAGGTCTTACAATGAGCAGTTCTTC. It specifies CASSVTGTRSYNEQFF.

The gene calls are TRBV11-2 and TRBJ2-1; no reliable D call. V was pared by 2 bases and J by 4 bases, with 9 bases between. Germline-derived CDR1 and CDR2 are SGHAT and FQNNGV. The length of the CDR3 is 14 residues. CDR3 loop: CASSLLDWYNEQFF. CDR3 DNA: TGTGCCAGCAGCTTACTCGACTGGTACAATGAGCAGTTCTTC.

This chain links TRBV2 with TRBJ2-1; 12 nucleotides line up with TRBD2. After removal of 9 bases from V and 3 bases from J, the junction contained 6 bases not matched to a gene. Looked up from germline, CDR1 is SNHLY and CDR2 is FYNNEI. The CDR3 is 15 residues long. The CDR3 DNA follows: TGTGCCAGACGGACTAGCGGGGAACGCTACAATGAGCAGTTCTTC. Translated: CARRTSGERYNEQFF.

This clone was seen just once. The chain is built from TRBV4-1 and TRBJ2-7; D is ambiguous. CDR1 MGHRA and CDR2 YSYEKL come from the germline V gene. The CDR3 is 16 residues long. V gave up 0 bases and J gave up 6 bases, with 18 bases separating them. The chain's CDR3 is CASSQDPPGTLSEQYF. Here the CDR3 DNA reads TGCGCCAGCAGCCAAGATCCCCCAGGCACCCTCTCCGAGCAGTACTTC.

The V and J genes are TRBV6-6 and TRBJ2-3; TRBD1 matches at 9 bases. The CDR3 spans 14 residues. CDR1 is MNHNY, CDR2 SVGAGI, per germline (reference sequence). Trimming at V came to 5 bases and at J to 4 bases, leaving 4 bases not matched to a gene. The CDR3 spells CASSPRTGADTQYF. CDR3 DNA: TGTGCCAGCAGTCCAAGGACAGGGGCAGATACGCAGTATTTT.

This clone has only one observation. This sequence joins TRBV28 and TRBJ1-1; the D is unclear. Germline CDR1 is MDHEN and CDR2 is SYDVKM. The CDR3 spans 15 residues. The V gene lost 5 bases and the J gene lost 0 bases, with 13 bases spanning the gap. The CDR3 DNA sequence: TGTGCCAGCAGTCCAGCGGGGATAATGAACACTGAAGCTTTCTTT. Its translation is CASSPAGIMNTEAFF. Full variable domain (rest looked up from reference TRBV28 and TRBJ1-1): DVKVTQSSRYLVKRTGEKVFLECVQDMDHENMFWYRQDPGLGLRLIYFSYDVKMKEKGDIPEGYSVSREKKERFSLILESASTNQTSMYLCASSPAGIMNTEAFFGQGTRLTVV.

The sample holds one count of this clone. The rearrangement links TRBV21-1 to TRBJ1-6; TRBD1 is the table's D call, not checked against the DNA. TRBV21-1 counts as a pseudogene. The CDR3 contains 16 residues. The CDR3 coding sequence is TGTGCCAGCAGCAAAGCAGGACAGGGGGCGCGTTCACCCCTCCACTTT. Translating it yields CASSKAGQGARSPLHF.

The chain employs TRBV6-5 and TRBJ2-1; 10 nucleotides line up with TRBD2. The trim removed 2 bases at V and 8 bases at J, leaving 6 bases unmatched. The CDR3 is made up of 15 amino acids. Germline V CDR1 and CDR2: MNHEY, SVGAGI. The CDR3 DNA reads TGTGCCAGCAGTTACGGGAGCGGGAGGGCATATGAGCAGTTCTTC. Translation: CASSYGSGRAYEQFF.

This chain connects TRBV27 to TRBJ1-1, with D maybe TRBD1 (6 bases). Between the trimmed V and J ends, which lost 5 bases and 1 base, there was a span of 14 bases. The CDR3 is 15 residues long. Germline V CDR1 and CDR2: MNHEY, SMNVEV (reference sequence). CDR3 amino acids: CASSSQTGQNTEAFF. CDR3 nucleotide sequence: TGTGCCAGCAGTAGCCAGACAGGCCAGAACACTGAAGCTTTCTTT.

The chain recombines TRBV10-3 with TRBJ2-1, with TRBD2 matching 12 bases. The J segment lost 8 bases and the V segment lost 3 bases, leaving 14 bases of the junction unmatched. In germline, CDR1 is ENHRY, CDR2 SYGVKD. The length of the CDR3 is 18 residues. The CDR3 sequence is CAISDRGRTSGIRDEQFF. The CDR3 DNA sequence: TGTGCCATCAGTGACAGGGGTAGGACTAGCGGGATAAGGGATGAGCAGTTCTTC.

This chain connects TRBV5-5 to TRBJ1-5; 9 bases are shared with TRBD1. The germline V gene encodes CDR1 SGHKS and CDR2 YYEKEE (reference sequence). V lost 7 bases to trimming and J lost 7 bases; unmatched junction nucleotides: 6. The length of the CDR3 is 13 residues. The CDR3 loop reads CASRRTGDQPQHF. In DNA, the CDR3 is TGTGCCAGCCGACGGACAGGGGACCAGCCCCAGCATTTT.

This chain links TRBV6-5 with TRBJ1-6; 7 bases are a match to TRBD1. V lost 6 bases, J lost 9 bases, and 8 bases stayed unmatched. The CDR3 spans 14 residues. CDR1 and CDR2 from the germline V gene are MNHEY and SVGAGI. The CDR3 here is CASRPGQFLSPLHF. The CDR3 coding sequence is TGTGCCAGCAGACCGGGACAGTTTCTTTCACCCCTCCACTTT.